The present entry profiles one TCR beta chain with its context. Its antigen is as yet unknown. Using a J-beta primer mix together with a sample-barcoded 5' primer, a second PCR was run for roughly 6 to 12 cycles. Via MiXCR, TCRdb re-called the 5' RACE reads, giving one row per CDR3 protein. Of 650,000 to 900,000 distinct CDR3 sequences in the sample, around 68% were seen once. Peripheral blood, roughly 11 milliliters per donor, was collected. Researchers report isolating at least 6.5 million PBMCs per sample. This specimen belongs to a study of blood T cells in healthy people across ages. Study results and limitations: Long-lived donors had more naive CD4+ cells and higher diversity than aged donors. Underestimates were what the diversity estimates from one million T cells were considered to be.

Germline V gene lookup returns CDR1 MNHEY and CDR2 SMNVEV (reference sequence). The CDR3 is 14 residues long. This chain links TRBV27 with TRBJ2-4; 7 nucleotides agree with TRBD1. The last part of the DNA fits TRBJ2-7 better; the J call may be wrong. Sequenced: blood. The receptor comes from a man aged 30 to 39 in good health. The DNA of the CDR3 is TGTGCCAGCAGTCGCCTCGGGACAGAGTACGAGCAGTACTTC. It yields the protein CASSRLGTEYEQYF.